The present T cell receptor (beta chain) was sequenced within a study of T cell repertoires in cytomegalovirus infection. Study at large: CMV infection plus the matching HLA type was flagged by public TCR beta signatures. Findings and caveats of the study: Carriers of CMV plus the relevant HLA were identified by cumulative public TCR beta family frequency. Within the response measured ex vivo, HLA-C-restricted CMV-specific TCR beta clonotypes were dominant.

MiXCR, applied by TCRdb to the reads, yields one record per CDR3 protein. This sample carries 150,000 to 200,000 distinct CDR3 sequences, around 20% of them seen once, and the ten largest clones take 2.5% to 3%. This clonotype was observed a few times. Its antigen is as yet unknown. There are 14 residues in the CDR3. The ends lost 0 bases at V and 4 bases at J; junction bases unmatched: 3. Germline assignment: CDR1 SGHDT and CDR2 YYEEEE. The chain recombines TRBV5-6 with TRBJ2-7; 8 bases map to TRBD1. Sequenced: PBMCs. This clonotype originated in a human donor in good health (CMV status not recorded). Some clones in this sample may be carry-over from other donors' samples. CDR3 amino acids: CASSLARGLYEQYF. DNA of the CDR3: TGTGCCAGCAGCTTGGCCAGGGGGCTGTACGAGCAGTACTTC.